The present TCR beta chain was sequenced within a study of OX40 agonist ivuxolimab in advanced cancers. Findings of the study overall: Some nonresponders likewise displayed low normalized T-cell clonal expansion. The CD4+ and CD8+ T cells in the blood had expanded clonally by week 6 at 0.1 to 3.0 mg/kg.

Comment on this clone: The antigen is not known.

Some clones are missing from TCRdb's copy, which holds only in-frame ones; the method was immunoSEQ multiplex PCR. The sample has about 99,000 clones; about 96% are singletons. The V gene's germline CDR1 is GTSNPN and CDR2 SVGIG (reference sequence). CDR3 length equals 14 residues. V lost 3 bases to trimming and J lost 7 bases; unmatched junction nucleotides: 4. Patients were excluded for autoimmune disease history or systemic immunosuppression. The chain links TRBV30 to TRBJ2-2, with 11 nucleotides matching TRBD1. Sequencing used CD4+ or CD8+ T cells sorted from blood, obtained in a trial of the OX40 agonist ivuxolimab. This receptor was obtained from an adult with an advanced solid tumor such as melanoma, head and neck, liver or kidney cancer. The CDR3 region is CAWRGTGGCGELFF. CDR3 coding DNA: TGTGCCTGGAGGGGGACAGGGGGGTGCGGGGAGCTGTTTTTT.